A single sample is the source of the 18 T cell receptor beta chains below, sequenced in a study of OX40 agonist ivuxolimab in advanced cancers. Library creation used the immunoSEQ multiplex PCR assay. Entries here come from immuneACCESS through TCRdb and include only in-frame sequences with V and J called. Some clones fail to appear in such tables; in the studies checked, an unresolved V gene covers under half of the shortfall, and the cause of the remainder is unknown. This sample is represented by 70,000 to 95,000 clones; about 80% of them were singletons. Roughly 1.8% of the sample is held by the ten biggest clonotypes. Source: CD4+ or CD8+ T cells sorted from blood, taken in a trial of the OX40 agonist ivuxolimab. These receptors were obtained from an adult with an advanced solid tumor such as melanoma, head and neck, liver or kidney cancer.

V usage is TRBV7-2 and J usage is TRBJ1-3; 8 bases fit TRBD1. Germline CDR1 SGHTA, CDR2 FQGNSA. The J segment lost 2 bases and the V segment lost 7 bases, leaving 4 bases of the junction unmatched. This CDR3 has 14 amino acids. This chain's CDR3 is CASIDRGTGNTIYF. CDR3 in DNA: TGTGCCAGCATCGACAGGGGAACTGGAAACACCATATATTTT. Full variable domain (remainder filled in from reference TRBV7-2 and TRBJ1-3): GAGVSQSPSNKVTEKGKDVELRCDPISGHTALYWYRQSLGQGLEFLIYFQGNSAPDKSGLPSDRFSAERTGGSVSTLTIQRTQQEDSAVYLCASIDRGTGNTIYFGEGSWLTVV.

The chain is built from TRBV18 and TRBJ1-2; 10 nucleotides line up with TRBD1. Germline V lookup: CDR1 KGHSH, CDR2 LQKENI. The trim removed 6 bases at V and 3 bases at J, leaving 7 bases unmatched. The CDR3 is 15 amino acids. CDR3 in DNA: TGTGCCAGCTCCCAAGGGACAGGGGACGACTATGGCTACACCTTC. It is translated as CASSQGTGDDYGYTF.

This chain uses TRBV4-1 with TRBJ1-2; 7 bases align to TRBD1. CDR1 and CDR2 (germline): MGHRA, YSYEKL. This CDR3 has 13 residues. Losses at the gene ends were 3 bases for V and 7 bases for J; bases not matched to a gene: 5. The CDR3 is CASSHGQAGGYTF. In DNA form, the CDR3 reads TGCGCCAGCAGCCATGGACAGGCCGGTGGCTACACCTTC.

V gene TRBV2 combines with J gene TRBJ2-5, with D possibly called TRBD1 or TRBD2 (5 bases each). The germline V gene has CDR1 SNHLY and CDR2 FYNNEI. The CDR3 totals 12 residues. V lost 10 bases and J lost 1, with 10 bases in between. CDR3 region: CATSGPQETQYF. The CDR3 nucleotides are TGTGCCACCTCGGGACCCCAAGAGACCCAGTACTTC.

This clone was seen a few times. The gene calls are TRBV6-5 and TRBJ2-3, with D possibly TRBD2 on 6 matching bases. With 8 bases removed from V and 6 bases from J, the gap between germline ends came to 15 bases. Germline lookup yields CDR1 MNHEY and CDR2 SVGAGI. The CDR3 extends over 13 amino acids. The CDR3 DNA reads TGTGCCAGCCCGGGACTCAATGTGGATACGCAGTATTTT. Translation gives CASPGLNVDTQYF.

V usage is TRBV28 and J usage is TRBJ1-1; D is ambiguous. Germline lookup yields CDR1 MDHEN and CDR2 SYDVKM. The germline V and J ends were trimmed by 5 bases and 1 base, with 5 bases remaining between them. The CDR3 is 12 residues long. CDR3 bases: TGTGCCAGCAGTGTACCGAACACTGAAGCTTTCTTT. Amino acids: CASSVPNTEAFF. Variable domain in full (rest from reference TRBV28 and TRBJ1-1): DVKVTQSSRYLVKRTGEKVFLECVQDMDHENMFWYRQDPGLGLRLIYFSYDVKMKEKGDIPEGYSVSREKKERFSLILESASTNQTSMYLCASSVPNTEAFFGQGTRLTVV.

The chain carries TRBV18 and TRBJ1-1; tentatively, D is TRBD1 (5 bases). Trimming removed 2 bases at V and 2 bases at J, with 12 bases between. This CDR3 is 15 amino acids long. Germline lookup yields CDR1 KGHSH and CDR2 LQKENI. The DNA of the CDR3 is TGTGCCAGCTCACCAGGGGCCAGAGATAACACTGAAGCTTTCTTT. Protein: CASSPGARDNTEAFF.

This rearrangement joins TRBV19 to TRBJ2-1, with 10 bases matching TRBD2. Unmatched junction bases numbered 4, after V lost 3 bases and J lost 2 bases. The germline CDR1 and CDR2 sequences are LNHDA and SQIVND (reference sequence). The CDR3 spans 16 residues. CDR3 region: CASSISGGRTYNEQFF. The CDR3 DNA reads as TGTGCCAGTAGTATTAGCGGGGGGCGTACCTACAATGAGCAGTTCTTC.

The chain carries TRBV10-1 and TRBJ1-4, with D unclear. This CDR3 is 14 amino acids long. V dropped 7 bases and J dropped 8 bases, with 17 bases sitting between them. Germline V gene sequence: CDR1 WNHNN, CDR2 SYGVQD (reference sequence). DNA for the CDR3: TGCGCCAGCACCGAGACCGTGATAGGGGAAAAACTGTTTTTT. Amino acids: CASTETVIGEKLFF.

The rearrangement uses TRBV4-1 and TRBJ2-7; 11 bases are a match to TRBD1. Unmatched junction bases numbered 14, after V lost 6 bases and J lost 7 bases. CDR1 MGHRA and CDR2 YSYEKL come from the germline V gene. CDR3 size: 16 residues. Here the CDR3 DNA reads TGCGCCAGCAGTGGGTATTCCGGGACAGGGGGTCGGGAGCAGTACTTC. Translated, it gives CASSGYSGTGGREQYF.

V and J are TRBV5-1 and TRBJ1-2, with D possibly TRBD1 on 6 matching bases. The CDR3 contains 14 residues. V lost 3 bases and J 6 bases, leaving 15 bases between the germline ends. Germline V gene lookup returns CDR1 SGHRS and CDR2 YFSETQ. DNA of the CDR3: TGCGCCAGCAGCTCGGGGGGCAGGTTGAATGGCTACACCTTC. Translation gives CASSSGGRLNGYTF.

V and J are TRBV5-4 and TRBJ1-6; no reliable D call. V was pared by 0 bases and J by 7 bases, with 5 bases between. Germline V gives CDR1 SGHNT, CDR2 YYREEE (reference sequence). The CDR3 covers 13 residues. The chain's CDR3 is CASSLGRNSPLHF. CDR3 sequence (DNA): TGTGCCAGCAGCTTGGGCAGAAATTCACCCCTCCACTTT.

CDR3 bases: TGTGCCACCAGCCCCGAGTGGAAGGCTGGGGCCAACGTCCTGACTTTC. This codes for CATSPEWKAGANVLTF. The chain couples TRBV15 to TRBJ2-6; D uncertain. Per the germline V gene, CDR1 is LNHNV and CDR2 is YYDKDF (reference sequence). The CDR3 totals 16 residues. The V end was cut by 5 bases, the J end by 2 bases, with 13 bases between.

This clone appeared a few times. The J gene is TRBJ1-5, the V gene TRBV6-5, with D possibly TRBD1 on 6 matching bases. Germline lookup yields CDR1 MNHEY and CDR2 SVGAGI. The CDR3 is made up of 14 amino acids. The V end was cut by 5 bases, the J end by 6 bases, with 14 bases between. The CDR3, as DNA: TGTGCCAGCAGTATACAGGGAACCGGTCAGCCCCAGCATTTT. It specifies CASSIQGTGQPQHF.

The chain carries TRBV6-5 and TRBJ1-1, with unresolved D. CDR1 and CDR2 (germline): MNHEY, SVGAGI. V gave up 4 bases and J gave up 2 bases, with 8 bases separating them. The CDR3 spans 13 residues. The CDR3 spells CASSWRLNTEAFF. CDR3 in DNA: TGTGCCAGCAGTTGGCGGTTAAACACTGAAGCTTTCTTT.

The CDR3 DNA is TGTGCCAGCAGCTTCTATCAGCGGGGAAAGGACGAGCAGTACTTC. Amino acid sequence: CASSFYQRGKDEQYF. The rearrangement links TRBV5-8 to TRBJ2-7; 7 nucleotides match TRBD2. This CDR3 spans 15 amino acids. With V trimmed by 2 bases and J by 5 bases, 10 bases remained unmatched. Germline loops: CDR1 SGHTS, CDR2 YDEGEE.

In this sample, this clone turned up once. The chain uses TRBV5-1 and TRBJ1-3, with 7 bases identical to TRBD1. The CDR3 loop spans 16 amino acids. CDR1 and CDR2 (germline): SGHRS, YFSETQ. J was trimmed by 1 base and V by 4 bases; bases with no gene match: 8. The CDR3: CASSQTGVSSGNTIYF. DNA of the CDR3: TGCGCCAGCAGCCAAACAGGGGTTTCATCTGGAAACACCATATATTTT.

The gene calls are TRBV6-5 and TRBJ1-5, with 7 bases lining up with TRBD1. The CDR3 runs to 13 residues. The germline V gene encodes CDR1 MNHEY and CDR2 SVGAGI. Trimming cost V 7 bases and J 7 bases; bases outside gene matches: 7. CDR3: CASKPTGDQPQHF. The CDR3 DNA is TGTGCCAGCAAACCAACAGGGGACCAGCCCCAGCATTTT.